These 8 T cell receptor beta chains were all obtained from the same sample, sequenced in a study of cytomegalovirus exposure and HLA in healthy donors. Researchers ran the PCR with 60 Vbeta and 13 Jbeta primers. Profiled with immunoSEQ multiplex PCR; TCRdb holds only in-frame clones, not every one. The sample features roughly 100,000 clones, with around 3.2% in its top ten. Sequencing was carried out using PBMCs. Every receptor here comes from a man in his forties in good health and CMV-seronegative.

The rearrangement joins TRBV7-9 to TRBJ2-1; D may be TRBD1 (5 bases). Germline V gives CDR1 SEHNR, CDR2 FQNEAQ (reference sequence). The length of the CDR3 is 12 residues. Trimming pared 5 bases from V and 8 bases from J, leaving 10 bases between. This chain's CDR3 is CASSERQHEQFF. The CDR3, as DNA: TGTGCCAGCAGCGAACGACAGCATGAGCAGTTCTTC.

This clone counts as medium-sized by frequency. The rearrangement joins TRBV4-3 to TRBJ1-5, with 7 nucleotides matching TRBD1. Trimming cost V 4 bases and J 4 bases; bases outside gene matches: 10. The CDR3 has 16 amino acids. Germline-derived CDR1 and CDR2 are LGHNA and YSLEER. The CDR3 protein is CASSPDLGGANQPQHF. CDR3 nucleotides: TGCGCCAGCAGCCCAGACCTAGGGGGCGCGAATCAGCCCCAGCATTTT.

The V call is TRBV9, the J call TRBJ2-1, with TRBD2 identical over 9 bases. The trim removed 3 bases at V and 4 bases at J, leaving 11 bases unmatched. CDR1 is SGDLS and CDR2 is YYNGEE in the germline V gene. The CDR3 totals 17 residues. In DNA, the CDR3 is TGTGCCAGCAGCGCCGAGGGGGCGGGGGGGAAATACAATGAGCAGTTCTTC. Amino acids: CASSAEGAGGKYNEQFF.

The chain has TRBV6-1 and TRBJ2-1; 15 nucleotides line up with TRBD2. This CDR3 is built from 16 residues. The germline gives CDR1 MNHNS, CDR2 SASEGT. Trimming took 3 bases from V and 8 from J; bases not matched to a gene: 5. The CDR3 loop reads CASSEWTSGGADEQFF. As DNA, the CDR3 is TGTGCCAGCAGTGAGTGGACTAGCGGGGGGGCGGATGAGCAGTTCTTC.

The CDR3 DNA follows: TGCGCCAGCAGCCTAATTCCTTGGCCAGGTTCTTACAATGAGCAGTTCTTC. Translating it yields CASSLIPWPGSYNEQFF. The genes are TRBV5-1 and TRBJ2-1; D not resolved. Trimming removed 4 bases at V and 4 bases at J, with 21 bases between. This CDR3 has 17 residues. CDR1 and CDR2 from the germline V gene are SGHRS and YFSETQ. Supplemented by reference TRBV5-1 and TRBJ2-1, the full variable domain reads KAGVTQTPRYLIKTRGQQVTLSCSPISGHRSVSWYQQTPGQGLQFLFEYFSETQRNKGNFPGRFSGRQFSNSRSEMNVSTLELGDSALYLCASSLIPWPGSYNEQFFGPGTRLTVL.

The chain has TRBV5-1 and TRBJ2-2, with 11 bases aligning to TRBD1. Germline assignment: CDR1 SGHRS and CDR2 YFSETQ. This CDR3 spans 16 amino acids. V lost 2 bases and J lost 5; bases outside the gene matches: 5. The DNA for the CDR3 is TGCGCCAGCAGCTTAACCGGGACAGGGGGTACCGGGGAGCTGTTTTTT. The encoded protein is CASSLTGTGGTGELFF.

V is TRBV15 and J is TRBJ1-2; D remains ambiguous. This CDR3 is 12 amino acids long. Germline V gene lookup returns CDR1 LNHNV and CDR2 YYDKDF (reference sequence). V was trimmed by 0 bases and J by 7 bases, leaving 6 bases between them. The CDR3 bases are TGTGCCACCAGCAGAGATCGGGGTGGCTACACCTTC. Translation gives CATSRDRGGYTF.

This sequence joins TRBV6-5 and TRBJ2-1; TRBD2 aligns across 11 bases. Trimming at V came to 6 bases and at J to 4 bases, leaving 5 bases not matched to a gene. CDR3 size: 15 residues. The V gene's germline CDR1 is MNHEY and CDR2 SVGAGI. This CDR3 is CASRHTSGSYNEQFF. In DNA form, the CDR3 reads TGTGCCAGCAGACATACTAGCGGGAGTTACAATGAGCAGTTCTTC.